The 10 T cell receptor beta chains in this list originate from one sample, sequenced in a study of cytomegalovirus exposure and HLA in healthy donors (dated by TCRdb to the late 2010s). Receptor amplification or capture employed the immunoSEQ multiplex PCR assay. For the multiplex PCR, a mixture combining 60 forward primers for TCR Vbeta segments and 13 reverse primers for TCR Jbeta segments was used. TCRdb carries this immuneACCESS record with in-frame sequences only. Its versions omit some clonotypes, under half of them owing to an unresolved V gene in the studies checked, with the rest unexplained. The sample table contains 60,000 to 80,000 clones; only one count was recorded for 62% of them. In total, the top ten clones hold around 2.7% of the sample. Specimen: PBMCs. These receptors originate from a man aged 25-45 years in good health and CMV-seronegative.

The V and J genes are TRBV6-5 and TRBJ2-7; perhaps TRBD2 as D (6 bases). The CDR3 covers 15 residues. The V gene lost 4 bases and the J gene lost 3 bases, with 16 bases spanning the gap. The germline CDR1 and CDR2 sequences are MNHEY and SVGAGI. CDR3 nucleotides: TGTGCCAGCAGTTCGCCGGGACTCGGACACTACGAGCAGTACTTC. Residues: CASSSPGLGHYEQYF.

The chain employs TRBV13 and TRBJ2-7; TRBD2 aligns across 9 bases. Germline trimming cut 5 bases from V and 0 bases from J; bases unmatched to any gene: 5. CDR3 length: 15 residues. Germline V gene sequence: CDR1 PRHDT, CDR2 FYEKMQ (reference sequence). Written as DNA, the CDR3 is TGTGCCAGCAGCCTTAGCGGGGGCCTCTCCTACGAGCAGTACTTC. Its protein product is CASSLSGGLSYEQYF.

CDR3 DNA sequence: TGTGCCTGGAACAGGGCTGGAAACACCATATATTTT. It codes for CAWNRAGNTIYF. J is TRBJ1-3 and V is TRBV30, with D maybe TRBD1 (6 bases). The CDR3 has 12 residues. The germline V and J ends were trimmed by 4 bases and 2 bases, with 6 bases remaining between them. Per germline, CDR1 GTSNPN and CDR2 SVGIG (reference sequence).

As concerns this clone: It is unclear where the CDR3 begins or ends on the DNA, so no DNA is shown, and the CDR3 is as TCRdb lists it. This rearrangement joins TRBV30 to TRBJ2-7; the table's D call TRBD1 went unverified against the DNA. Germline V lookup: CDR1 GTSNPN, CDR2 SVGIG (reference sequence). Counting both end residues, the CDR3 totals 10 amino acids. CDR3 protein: CAWGGGTMRF.

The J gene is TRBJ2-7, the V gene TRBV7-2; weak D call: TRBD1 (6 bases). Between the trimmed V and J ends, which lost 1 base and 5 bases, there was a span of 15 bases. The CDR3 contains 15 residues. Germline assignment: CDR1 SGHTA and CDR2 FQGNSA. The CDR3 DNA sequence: TGTGCCAGCAGCTTAGGTGGTGGGGGCTGGGACGAGCAGTACTTC. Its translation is CASSLGGGGWDEQYF.

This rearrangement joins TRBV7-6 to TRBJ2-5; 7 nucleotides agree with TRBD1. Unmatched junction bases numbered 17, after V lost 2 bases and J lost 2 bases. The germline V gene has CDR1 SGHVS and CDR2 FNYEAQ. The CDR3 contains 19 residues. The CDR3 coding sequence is TGTGCCAGCAGCTTACTCCTGGCAGGGGGTATCACAACACAAGAGACCCAGTACTTC. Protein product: CASSLLLAGGITTQETQYF.

The CDR3 DNA is TGTGCCAGCAGATTGACTAGCGGGGGGGTGAGTGAGCAGTTCTTC. As protein: CASRLTSGGVSEQFF. This sequence joins TRBV6-1 and TRBJ2-1, with TRBD2 matching 14 bases. This CDR3 is built from 15 residues. Germline assignment: CDR1 MNHNS and CDR2 SASEGT. Losses at the gene ends were 6 bases for V and 9 bases for J; bases not matched to a gene: 7.

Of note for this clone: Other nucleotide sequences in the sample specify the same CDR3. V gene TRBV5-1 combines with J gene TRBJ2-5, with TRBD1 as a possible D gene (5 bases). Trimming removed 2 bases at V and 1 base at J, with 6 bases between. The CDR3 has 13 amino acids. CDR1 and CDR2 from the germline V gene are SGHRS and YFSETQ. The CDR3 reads CASSFQGQETQYF. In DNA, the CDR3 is TGCGCCAGCAGCTTTCAGGGCCAAGAGACCCAGTACTTC.

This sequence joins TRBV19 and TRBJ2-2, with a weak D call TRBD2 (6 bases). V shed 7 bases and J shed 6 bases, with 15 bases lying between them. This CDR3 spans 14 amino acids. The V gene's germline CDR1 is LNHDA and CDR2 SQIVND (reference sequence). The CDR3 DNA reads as TGTGCCAGTAATTTTCAGGGAGGACCCGGGGAGCTGTTTTTT. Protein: CASNFQGGPGELFF.

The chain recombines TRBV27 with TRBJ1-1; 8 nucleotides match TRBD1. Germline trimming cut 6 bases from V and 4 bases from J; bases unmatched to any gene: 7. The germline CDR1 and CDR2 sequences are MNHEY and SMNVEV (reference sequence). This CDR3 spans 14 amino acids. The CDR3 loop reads CASRPTGVRTEAFF. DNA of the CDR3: TGTGCCAGCAGACCGACAGGGGTGCGCACTGAAGCTTTCTTT.